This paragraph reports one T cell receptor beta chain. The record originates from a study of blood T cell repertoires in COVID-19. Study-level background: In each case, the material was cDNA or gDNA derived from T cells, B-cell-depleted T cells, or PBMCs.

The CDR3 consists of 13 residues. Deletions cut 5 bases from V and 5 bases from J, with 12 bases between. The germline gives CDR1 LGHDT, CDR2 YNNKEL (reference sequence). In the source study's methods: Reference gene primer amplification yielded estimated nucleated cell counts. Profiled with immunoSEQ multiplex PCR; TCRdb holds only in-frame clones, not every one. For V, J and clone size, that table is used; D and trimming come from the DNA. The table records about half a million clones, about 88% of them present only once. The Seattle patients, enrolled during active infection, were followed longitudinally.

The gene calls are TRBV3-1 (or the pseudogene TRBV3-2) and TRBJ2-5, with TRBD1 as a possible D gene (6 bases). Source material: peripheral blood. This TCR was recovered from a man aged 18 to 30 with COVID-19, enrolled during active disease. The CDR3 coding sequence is TGTGCCAGCAGCAACAGGGAAGGGGAGACCCAGTACTTC. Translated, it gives CASSNREGETQYF.